Each of the 19 T cell receptor beta chains below was sequenced from the same sample in a study of T cells in Graves' hyperthyroidism and ophthalmopathy. Amplification yielded TCR beta CDR3 regions, with RNA transcripts as the source. HTBI primers drove first-round RT-PCR of the TCR CDR3. TCRdb redid the calling of the multiplex PCR reads with MiXCR, one entry per CDR3 protein. The sample has 340,000 or so distinct CDR3 sequences, 15% to 20% seen once. Sequencing input: blood. The receptor set was obtained from a woman aged 50 to 60 with Graves' hyperthyroidism.

The chain carries TRBV3-1 and TRBJ1-3; tentative D call: TRBD1 (6 bases). V dropped 4 bases and J dropped 8 bases, with 15 bases sitting between them. CDR1 and CDR2 from the germline V gene are LGHDT and YNNKEL (reference sequence). The CDR3 runs to 14 residues. CDR3 in amino acids: CASSRGTQGDTIYF. CDR3 DNA sequence: TGTGCCAGCAGCCGGGGGACACAGGGAGACACCATATATTTT.

This clonotype was recorded at least ten times. This chain connects TRBV11-2 to TRBJ2-3; no definite D call. V shed 0 bases and J shed 2 bases, with 6 bases lying between them. Germline values: CDR1 SGHAT, CDR2 FQNNGV. CDR3 size: 14 residues. CDR3 residues: CASSLDPNTDTQYF. CDR3 sequence (DNA): TGTGCCAGCAGCTTAGACCCGAACACAGATACGCAGTATTTT.

This clonotype occurred a few times. V is TRBV4-1 and J is TRBJ1-3, with D hard to call. Trimming pared 7 bases from V and 2 bases from J, leaving 21 bases between. Germline V gives CDR1 MGHRA, CDR2 YSYEKL. The CDR3 spans 17 residues. In nucleotides, the CDR3 is TGCGCCAGCACCGAGGGTGGGCCTTTGACCACTGGAAACACCATATATTTT. Translating it yields CASTEGGPLTTGNTIYF.

The J gene is TRBJ1-4, the V gene TRBV20-1; D remains unclear. This CDR3 comprises 14 residues. Germline values: CDR1 DFQATT, CDR2 SNEGSKA (reference sequence). Trimming cost V 2 bases and J 7 bases, with 14 bases left between them. The CDR3 nucleotides read TGCAGTGCTAGACGTGAAGATACGGGTGAAAAACTGTTTTTT. This sequence encodes CSARREDTGEKLFF.

This clonotype was observed a handful of times. The chain combines TRBV9 with TRBJ1-2; D uncertain. The germline CDR1 and CDR2 sequences are SGDLS and YYNGEE. V was trimmed by 2 bases and J by 7 bases, leaving 12 bases between them. This CDR3 comprises 13 residues. CDR3 nucleotides: TGTGCCAGCAGCGTTGAGGTAGCCGGTGGCTACACCTTC. It encodes CASSVEVAGGYTF. The whole variable domain, filled in from reference TRBV9 and TRBJ1-2, reads DSGVTQTPKHLITATGQRVTLRCSPRSGDLSVYWYQQSLDQGLQFLIQYYNGEERAKGNILERFSAQQFPDLHSELNLSSLELGDSALYFCASSVEVAGGYTFGSGTRLTVV.

In its sample, this clonotype was seen many times. The chain uses TRBV2 and TRBJ1-1; tentative D call: TRBD1 (5 bases). V was cut by 6 bases and J by 0 bases, with 11 bases left in between. This CDR3 is built from 14 residues. Germline-derived CDR1 and CDR2 are SNHLY and FYNNEI. In DNA form, the CDR3 reads TGTGCCAGCAGGGAGGGGACGGTGAACACTGAAGCTTTCTTT. Translation: CASREGTVNTEAFF.

This clonotype was seen a handful of times. The chain links TRBV5-1 to TRBJ2-5; no definite D call. V lost 0 bases, J lost 0 bases, and 6 bases lay in between. Germline CDR1 is SGHRS and CDR2 is YFSETQ. This CDR3 has 14 amino acids. The DNA of the CDR3 is TGCGCCAGCAGCTTGGAGAGGTACCAAGAGACCCAGTACTTC. Amino acids: CASSLERYQETQYF.

At least ten counts were recorded for this clonotype. This chain connects TRBV6-1 to TRBJ2-5, with a possible D match to TRBD1 (6 bases). Germline CDR1 and CDR2: MNHNS and SASEGT. The V gene lost 6 bases and the J gene lost 4 bases, with 12 bases spanning the gap. The CDR3 totals 13 residues. This CDR3 reads CASSGQPGETQYF. CDR3 DNA: TGTGCCAGCAGCGGACAGCCGGGAGAGACCCAGTACTTC.

The rearrangement uses TRBV11-2 and TRBJ2-1; 11 bases fit TRBD1. V dropped 5 bases and J dropped 4; count of bases not matched to a gene: 10. The germline gives CDR1 SGHAT, CDR2 FQNNGV. The CDR3 has 17 amino acids. The CDR3 region has the DNA TGTGCCAGCAGCAATACCGGGACAGGGGGACCTTACAATGAGCAGTTCTTC. This translates into CASSNTGTGGPYNEQFF.

As to this clonotype: This may stem from a read error, because a much larger clone lies one nucleotide away. This rearrangement joins TRBV5-1 to TRBJ2-1; tentatively, D is TRBD1 or TRBD2 (5 bases each). This CDR3 has 15 residues. Germline values: CDR1 SGHRS, CDR2 YFSETQ. CDR3 coding DNA: TGCGCCAGCGGCTTGGTTCAGGGAGAGTACAATGAGCAGTTCTTC. Residues: CASGLVQGEYNEQFF.

This chain uses TRBV7-9 with TRBJ2-3, with 10 bases matching TRBD1. The CDR3 has 13 amino acids. The V segment lost 7 bases and the J segment 5 bases; nucleotides outside the gene matches: 3. Germline assignment: CDR1 SEHNR and CDR2 FQNEAQ (reference sequence). Here the CDR3 DNA reads TGTGCCAGCAAGGGACAGGGGTTAGATACGCAGTATTTT. It encodes CASKGQGLDTQYF.

The V call is TRBV9, the J call TRBJ1-2, with D uncertain. From germline, CDR1 is SGDLS and CDR2 YYNGEE. Trimming cost V 0 bases and J 7 bases, with 4 bases left between them. CDR3 length equals 11 residues. CDR3: CASSVGLGYTF. In DNA, the CDR3 is TGTGCCAGCAGCGTAGGGCTTGGCTACACCTTC.

This clonotype has only a few counts. The rearrangement joins TRBV7-8 to TRBJ2-7; weak D call: TRBD2 (5 bases). Germline V CDR1 and CDR2: SGHVS, FQNEAQ. V lost 5 bases, J lost 3 bases, and 8 bases lay in between. The CDR3 is 12 amino acids. The CDR3 coding sequence is TGTGCCAGCAGCACCGGGGACTACGAGCAGTACTTC. This encodes CASSTGDYEQYF.

This clonotype was observed many times. The chain joins TRBV12-3 or TRBV12-4 to TRBJ1-1; a weak D match, TRBD1 (6 bases). The CDR3 runs 14 residues. V lost 8 bases to trimming and J lost 0 bases, with 13 bases between them. The CDR3 DNA follows: TGTGCCAGCGGGCGGGACATGATGAACACTGAAGCTTTCTTT. Translation: CASGRDMMNTEAFF.

A few counts support this clonotype. The chain employs TRBV7-9 and TRBJ2-4, with TRBD2 matching over 8 bases. The CDR3 runs 17 residues. The trim removed 5 bases at V and 0 bases at J, leaving 9 bases unmatched. Germline loops: CDR1 SEHNR, CDR2 FQNEAQ (reference sequence). The CDR3 coding sequence is TGTGCCAGCAGCCCGGGGCTAGCGGGCGTAGCCAAAAACATTCAGTACTTC. Protein sequence: CASSPGLAGVAKNIQYF.

Only a few counts were recorded for this clonotype. The V gene is TRBV29-1, the J gene TRBJ2-3; tentatively, D is TRBD1 (5 bases). Trimming shortened V by 5 bases and J by 4 bases, and 16 bases separated the two germline ends. This CDR3 is built from 14 residues. Looked up from germline, CDR1 is SQVTM and CDR2 is ANQGSEA. The DNA of the CDR3 is TGCAGCGTTCAGAACGCCGGACATTCAGATACGCAGTATTTT. This gives the protein CSVQNAGHSDTQYF.

This clonotype was observed a few times. This chain joins TRBV7-9 and TRBJ2-6, with 7 positions matching TRBD1. The CDR3 loop spans 15 amino acids. After removal of 1 base from V and 4 bases from J, the junction contained 1 base not matched to a gene. Germline lookup yields CDR1 SEHNR and CDR2 FQNEAQ (reference sequence). As DNA, the CDR3 is TGTGCCAGCAGCTTAGTGGGACAGGGGGCCAACGTCCTGACTTTC. Translation gives CASSLVGQGANVLTF.

This clonotype was picked up many times. CDR3 loop: CASSRGGLDTQYF. As DNA, the CDR3 is TGTGCCAGCAGTCGAGGGGGCCTCGATACGCAGTATTTT. The chain uses TRBV3-1 and TRBJ2-3; 7 bases align to TRBD1. This CDR3 region has 13 residues. Germline loops: CDR1 LGHDT, CDR2 YNNKEL (reference sequence). The J segment lost 6 bases and the V segment lost 6 bases, leaving 6 bases of the junction unmatched.

Details on this clonotype: The junction and the germline gene differ at one end; a read error may be behind it. The CDR3 nucleotides are TGTGCCAGCAGCCCCGGGAACGGATATACTTCACCCCTCCACTTT. This codes for CASSPGNGYTSPLHF. The rearrangement joins TRBV3-1 to TRBJ1-6; D is unclear. Per the germline V gene, CDR1 is LGHDT and CDR2 is YNNKEL (reference sequence). The CDR3 runs 15 residues.